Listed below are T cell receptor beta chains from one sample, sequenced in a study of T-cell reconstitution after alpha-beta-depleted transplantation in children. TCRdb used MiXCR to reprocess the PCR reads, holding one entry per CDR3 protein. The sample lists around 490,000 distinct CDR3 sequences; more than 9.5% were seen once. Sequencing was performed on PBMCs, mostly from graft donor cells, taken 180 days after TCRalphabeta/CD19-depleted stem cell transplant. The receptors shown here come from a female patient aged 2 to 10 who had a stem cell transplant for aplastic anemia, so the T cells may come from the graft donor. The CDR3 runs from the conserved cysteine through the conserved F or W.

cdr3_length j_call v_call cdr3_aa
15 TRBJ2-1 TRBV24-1 CATQAGSQPYNEQFF
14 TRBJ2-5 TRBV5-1 CASSWGTGEETQYF
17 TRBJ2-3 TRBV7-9 CASSLAGRPTSTDTQYF
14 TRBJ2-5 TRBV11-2 CASSADWGRETQYF
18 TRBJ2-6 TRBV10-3 CAISEPDRALSGANVLTF
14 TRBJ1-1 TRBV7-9 CASSRTGRKAEAFF
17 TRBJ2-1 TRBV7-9 CASSLGSRTSSYNEQFF
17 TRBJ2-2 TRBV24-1 CATSDWSGQGTTGELFF
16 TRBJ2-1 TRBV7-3 CASSLGGSSSYNEQFF
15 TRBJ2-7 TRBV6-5 CASSYSRRSSYEQYF
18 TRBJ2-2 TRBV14 CASSQAWVDRGYTGELFF
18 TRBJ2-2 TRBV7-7 CASSRGWEGPGDTGELFF
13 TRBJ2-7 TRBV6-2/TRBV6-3 CASSYGHPAEQYF
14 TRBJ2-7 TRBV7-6 CASSSDLGSYEQYF
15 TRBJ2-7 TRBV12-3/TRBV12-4 CASSLPGQVPYEQYF
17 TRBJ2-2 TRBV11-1 CASSQKGQGMNTGELFF
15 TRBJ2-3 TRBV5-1 CASSPSTGVSDTQYF
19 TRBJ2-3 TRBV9 CASSVDTSGREAVTDTQYF
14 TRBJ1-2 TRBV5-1 CASSFVPLDYGYTF
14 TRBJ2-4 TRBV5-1 CASSLESEGDIQYF
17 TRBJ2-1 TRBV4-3 CASSQDGGATSYNEQFF
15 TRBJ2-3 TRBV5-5 CASSLVAGRPDTQYF
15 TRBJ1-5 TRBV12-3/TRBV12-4 CASSLRKQGIAPQHF
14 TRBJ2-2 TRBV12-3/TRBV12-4 CASAGTSVTGELFF
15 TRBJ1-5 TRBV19 CASSISYRVNQPQHF
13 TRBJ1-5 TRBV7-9 CAEGRIDGQPQHF
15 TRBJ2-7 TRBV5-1 CASSLAGTGRHEQYF
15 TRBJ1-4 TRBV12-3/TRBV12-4 CASSPPGPASEKLFF
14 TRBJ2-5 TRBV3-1 CASSLRGRGETQYF
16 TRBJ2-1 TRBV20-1 CSATRRPGPKGDEQFF
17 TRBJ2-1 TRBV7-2 CASSLAPASGRKNEQFF
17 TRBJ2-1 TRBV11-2 CASSLLRGLAGVNEQFF
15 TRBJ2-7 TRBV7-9 CASRPPGQGRDEQYF
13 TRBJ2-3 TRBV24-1 CATSDLKTDTQYF
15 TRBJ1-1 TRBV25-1 CASSPMGGQGAGAFF
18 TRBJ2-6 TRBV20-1 CSARDSMLVSSGANVLTF
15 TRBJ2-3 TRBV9 CASSFRPVSTDTQYF
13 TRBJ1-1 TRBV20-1 CSAREAVNTEAFF
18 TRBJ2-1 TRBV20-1 CSAIGTSGSGVKYNEQFF